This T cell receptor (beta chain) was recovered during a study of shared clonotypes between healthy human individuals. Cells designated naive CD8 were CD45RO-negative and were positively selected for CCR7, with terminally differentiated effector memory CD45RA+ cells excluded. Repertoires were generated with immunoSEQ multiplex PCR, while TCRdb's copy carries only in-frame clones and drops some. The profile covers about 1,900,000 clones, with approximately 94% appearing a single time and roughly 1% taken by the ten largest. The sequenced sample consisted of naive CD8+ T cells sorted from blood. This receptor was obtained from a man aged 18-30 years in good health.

CDR3 bases: TGTGCCAGCAACTACCCGACAGGGGGCCAACCCTATGGCTACACCTTC. Translating gives CASNYPTGGQPYGYTF. The chain recombines TRBV9 with TRBJ1-2; 10 positions match TRBD1. The CDR3 consists of 16 residues. Germline CDR1 and CDR2: SGDLS and YYNGEE. The ends lost 6 bases at V and 4 bases at J; junction bases unmatched: 12.